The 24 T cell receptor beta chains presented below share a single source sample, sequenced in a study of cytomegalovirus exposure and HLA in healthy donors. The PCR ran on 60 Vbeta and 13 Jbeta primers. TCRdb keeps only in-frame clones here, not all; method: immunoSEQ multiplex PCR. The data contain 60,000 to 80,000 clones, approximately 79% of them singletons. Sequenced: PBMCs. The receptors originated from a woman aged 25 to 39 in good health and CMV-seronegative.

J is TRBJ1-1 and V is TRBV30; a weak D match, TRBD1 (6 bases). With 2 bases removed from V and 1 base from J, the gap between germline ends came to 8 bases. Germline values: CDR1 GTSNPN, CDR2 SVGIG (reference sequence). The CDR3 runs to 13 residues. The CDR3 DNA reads TGTGCCTGGAGTAAGACAGGGAACACTGAAGCTTTCTTT. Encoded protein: CAWSKTGNTEAFF.

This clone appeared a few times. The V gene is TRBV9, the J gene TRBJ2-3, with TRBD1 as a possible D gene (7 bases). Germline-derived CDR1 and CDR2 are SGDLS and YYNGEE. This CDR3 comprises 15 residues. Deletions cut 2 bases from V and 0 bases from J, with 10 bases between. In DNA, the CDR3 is TGTGCCAGCAGCGTGGAGGGGGCCAGCACAGATACGCAGTATTTT. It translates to CASSVEGASTDTQYF.

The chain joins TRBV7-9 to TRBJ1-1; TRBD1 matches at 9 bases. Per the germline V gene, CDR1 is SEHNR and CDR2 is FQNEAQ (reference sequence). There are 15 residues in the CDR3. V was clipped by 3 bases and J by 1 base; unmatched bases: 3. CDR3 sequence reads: CASSFAQGANTEAFF. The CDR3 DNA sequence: TGTGCCAGCAGCTTCGCACAGGGGGCGAACACTGAAGCTTTCTTT.

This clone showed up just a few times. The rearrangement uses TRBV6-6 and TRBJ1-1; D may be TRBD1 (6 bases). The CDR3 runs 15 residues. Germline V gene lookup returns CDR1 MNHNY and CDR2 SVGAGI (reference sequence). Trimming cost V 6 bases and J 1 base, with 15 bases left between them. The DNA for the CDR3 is TGTGCCAGCAGACCTGTTCAGGGGAGGAACACTGAAGCTTTCTTT. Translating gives CASRPVQGRNTEAFF.

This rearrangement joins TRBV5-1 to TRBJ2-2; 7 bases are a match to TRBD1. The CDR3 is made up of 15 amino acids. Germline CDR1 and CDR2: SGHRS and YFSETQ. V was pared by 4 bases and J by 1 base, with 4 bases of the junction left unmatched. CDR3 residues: CASSPGQMNTGELFF. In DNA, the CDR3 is TGCGCCAGCAGCCCGGGACAGATGAACACCGGGGAGCTGTTTTTT.

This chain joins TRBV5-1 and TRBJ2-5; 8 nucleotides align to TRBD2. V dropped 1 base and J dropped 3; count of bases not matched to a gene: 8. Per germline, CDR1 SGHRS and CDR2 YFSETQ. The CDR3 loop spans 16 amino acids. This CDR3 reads CASSLQSGGRKETQYF. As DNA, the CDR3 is TGCGCCAGCAGCTTGCAAAGCGGGGGCCGCAAAGAGACCCAGTACTTC.

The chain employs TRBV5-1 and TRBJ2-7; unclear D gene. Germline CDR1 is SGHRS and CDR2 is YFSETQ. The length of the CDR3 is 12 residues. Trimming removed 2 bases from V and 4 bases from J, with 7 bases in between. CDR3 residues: CASSLDGYEQYF. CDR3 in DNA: TGCGCCAGCAGCTTAGACGGGTACGAGCAGTACTTC.

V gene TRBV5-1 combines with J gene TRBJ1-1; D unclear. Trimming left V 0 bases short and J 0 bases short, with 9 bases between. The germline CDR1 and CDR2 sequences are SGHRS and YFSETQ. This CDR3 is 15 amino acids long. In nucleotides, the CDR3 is TGCGCCAGCAGCTTGGCCCCAGGTATGAACACTGAAGCTTTCTTT. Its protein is CASSLAPGMNTEAFF.

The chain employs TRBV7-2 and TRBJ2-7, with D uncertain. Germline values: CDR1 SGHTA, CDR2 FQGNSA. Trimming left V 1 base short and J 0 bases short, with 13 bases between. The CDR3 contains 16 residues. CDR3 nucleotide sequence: TGTGCCAGCAGCTTAGTTCCGACAAGAAGCTCCTACGAGCAGTACTTC. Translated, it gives CASSLVPTRSSYEQYF.

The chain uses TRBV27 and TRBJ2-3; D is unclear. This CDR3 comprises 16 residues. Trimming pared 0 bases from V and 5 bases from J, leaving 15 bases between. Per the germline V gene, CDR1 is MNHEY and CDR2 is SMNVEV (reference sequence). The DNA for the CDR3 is TGTGCCAGCAGTTTATCATCCTCTGCGTTTCGAGATACGCAGTATTTT. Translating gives CASSLSSSAFRDTQYF.

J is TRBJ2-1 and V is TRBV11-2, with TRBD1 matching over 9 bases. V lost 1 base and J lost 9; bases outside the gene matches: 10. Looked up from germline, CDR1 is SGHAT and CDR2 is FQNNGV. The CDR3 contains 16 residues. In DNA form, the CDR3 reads TGTGCCAGCAGCTTAGGGCCGGGACAGGGAGTTACTGAGCAGTTCTTC. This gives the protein CASSLGPGQGVTEQFF.

The CDR3 spells CASSVGDRGREQYF. The CDR3 nucleotides read TGTGCCAGCAGCGTAGGAGACAGGGGACGCGAGCAGTACTTC. This chain links TRBV9 with TRBJ2-7; 8 nucleotides align to TRBD1. With V trimmed by 0 bases and J by 6 bases, 5 bases remained unmatched. Germline CDR1 SGDLS, CDR2 YYNGEE. The CDR3 consists of 14 residues.

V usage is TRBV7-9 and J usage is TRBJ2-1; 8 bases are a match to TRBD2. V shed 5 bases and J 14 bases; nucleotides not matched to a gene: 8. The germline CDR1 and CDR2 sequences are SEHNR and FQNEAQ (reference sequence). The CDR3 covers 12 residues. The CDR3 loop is CASSVSGGQEFF. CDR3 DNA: TGTGCCAGCAGCGTCTCGGGGGGGCAGGAGTTCTTC.

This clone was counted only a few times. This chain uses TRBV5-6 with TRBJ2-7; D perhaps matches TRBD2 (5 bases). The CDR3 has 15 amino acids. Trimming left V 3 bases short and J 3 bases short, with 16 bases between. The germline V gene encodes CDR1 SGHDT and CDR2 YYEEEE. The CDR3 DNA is TGTGCCAGCAGCTACGGACTTCCCGCGCGCTACGAGCAGTACGTC. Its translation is CASSYGLPARYEQYV.

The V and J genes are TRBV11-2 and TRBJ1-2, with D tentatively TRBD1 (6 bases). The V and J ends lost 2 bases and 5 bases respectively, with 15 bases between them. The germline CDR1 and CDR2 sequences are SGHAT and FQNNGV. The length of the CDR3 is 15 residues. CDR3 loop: CASSLMPGEGYGYTF. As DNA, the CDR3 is TGTGCCAGCAGCTTAATGCCAGGGGAAGGTTATGGCTACACCTTC.

The CDR3 nucleotides read TGCGCCAGCAGCCGCGTATATAGGGGTGAAACTGAAGCTTTCTTT. Its translation is CASSRVYRGETEAFF. The chain is built from TRBV4-3 and TRBJ1-1, with D possibly TRBD1 on 5 matching bases. The germline gives CDR1 LGHNA, CDR2 YSLEER. Trimming shortened V by 4 bases and J by 5 bases, and 17 bases separated the two germline ends. This CDR3 contains 15 residues.

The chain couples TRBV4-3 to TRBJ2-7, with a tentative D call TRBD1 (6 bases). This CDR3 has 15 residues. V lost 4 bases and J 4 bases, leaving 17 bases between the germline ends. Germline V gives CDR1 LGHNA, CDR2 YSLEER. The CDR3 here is CASSPSGTRPYEQYF. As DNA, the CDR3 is TGCGCCAGCAGCCCTTCCGGGACAAGACCTTACGAGCAGTACTTC.

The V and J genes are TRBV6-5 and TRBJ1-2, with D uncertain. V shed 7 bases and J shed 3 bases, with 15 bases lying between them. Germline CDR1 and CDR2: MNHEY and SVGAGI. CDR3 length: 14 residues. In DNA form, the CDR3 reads TGTGCCAGCACCCCATTCGGGTTGGACTATGGCTACACCTTC. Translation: CASTPFGLDYGYTF.

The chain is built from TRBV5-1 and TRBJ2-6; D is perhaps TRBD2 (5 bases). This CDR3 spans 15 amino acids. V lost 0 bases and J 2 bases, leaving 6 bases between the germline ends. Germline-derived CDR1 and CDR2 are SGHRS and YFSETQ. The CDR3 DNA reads TGCGCCAGCAGCTTGGAGGGAGCTGGGGCCAACGTCCTGACTTTC. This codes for CASSLEGAGANVLTF.

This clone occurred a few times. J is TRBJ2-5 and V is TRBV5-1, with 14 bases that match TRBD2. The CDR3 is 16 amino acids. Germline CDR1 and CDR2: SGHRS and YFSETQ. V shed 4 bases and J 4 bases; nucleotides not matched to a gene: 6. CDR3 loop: CASSPTTSGGAETQYF. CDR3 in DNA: TGCGCCAGCAGCCCGACGACTAGCGGGGGGGCAGAGACCCAGTACTTC.

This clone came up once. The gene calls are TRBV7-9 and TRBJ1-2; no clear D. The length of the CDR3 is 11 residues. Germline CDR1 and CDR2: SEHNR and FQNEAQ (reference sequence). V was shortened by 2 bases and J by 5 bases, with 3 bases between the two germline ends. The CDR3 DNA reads TGTGCCAGCAGCTTACAATATGGCTACACCTTC. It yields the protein CASSLQYGYTF.

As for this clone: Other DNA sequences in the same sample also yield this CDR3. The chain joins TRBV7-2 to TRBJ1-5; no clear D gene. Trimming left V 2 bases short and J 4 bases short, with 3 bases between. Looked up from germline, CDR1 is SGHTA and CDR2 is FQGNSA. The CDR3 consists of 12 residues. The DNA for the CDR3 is TGTGCCAGCAGCTTATCTAATCAGCCCCAGCATTTT. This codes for CASSLSNQPQHF. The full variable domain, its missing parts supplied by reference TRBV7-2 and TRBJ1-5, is GAGVSQSPSNKVTEKGKDVELRCDPISGHTALYWYRQSLGQGLEFLIYFQGNSAPDKSGLPSDRFSAERTGGSVSTLTIQRTQQEDSAVYLCASSLSNQPQHFGDGTRLSIL.

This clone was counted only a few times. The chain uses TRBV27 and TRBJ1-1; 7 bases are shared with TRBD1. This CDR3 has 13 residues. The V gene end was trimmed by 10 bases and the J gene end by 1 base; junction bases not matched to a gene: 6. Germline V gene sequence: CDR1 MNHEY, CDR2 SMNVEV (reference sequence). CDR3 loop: CATKGTANTEAFF. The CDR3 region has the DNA TGTGCCACCAAGGGGACAGCGAACACTGAAGCTTTCTTT.

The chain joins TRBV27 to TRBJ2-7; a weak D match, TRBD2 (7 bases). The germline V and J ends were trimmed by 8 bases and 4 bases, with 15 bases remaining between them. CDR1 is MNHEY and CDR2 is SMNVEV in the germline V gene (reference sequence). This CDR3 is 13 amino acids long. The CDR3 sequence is CASGGGGAYEQYF. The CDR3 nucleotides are TGTGCCAGCGGCGGAGGGGGGGCGTACGAGCAGTACTTC.